This T cell receptor beta chain was identified in a study of blood T cell repertoires in COVID-19. This CDR3 comprises 15 residues. The V and J ends lost 2 bases and 4 bases, in that order; junction bases with no gene match: 5. Germline V lookup: CDR1 SGHTA, CDR2 FQGNSA. Repertoires were generated with immunoSEQ multiplex PCR, while TCRdb's copy carries only in-frame clones and drops some. The data contain about 60,000 clones, 70% to 90% of them singletons. The sample comprised peripheral blood. This TCR came from a woman aged 80 or older with active COVID-19. The chain carries TRBV7-2 and TRBJ2-7, with TRBD2 matching 10 bases. The CDR3 region has the DNA TGTGCCAGCAGCTTAATAGCGGGGGGACAGTACGAGCAGTACTTC. Its translation is CASSLIAGGQYEQYF.